This T cell receptor beta chain was obtained from a study of blood T cell dynamics during melanoma immunotherapy. Turning to the study itself: Standard first-line treatment here was pembrolizumab or nivolumab plus ipilimumab in metastatic melanoma. Study-wide points: Clones driving repertoire changes may be melanoma-specific or general immune activation.

Time point specified: week 3, after first cycle of checkpoint inhibitor. Disease control meant complete response, partial response or stable disease at 12 weeks. A word on this clone: What it recognizes is unknown.

DNA loading was fixed at about 0.35 ug for all bulk PBMC samples. Libraries were prepared by immunoSEQ multiplex PCR; TCRdb keeps only in-frame clonotypes and omits some of them. This table has approximately 11,000 clones, approximately 89% appearing once. Sequenced material: blood, taken from a patient treated with checkpoint blockade. This TCR was sampled from a human donor with melanoma.

For the CDR3, the DNA is TGTGCCAGCAGCCCCGGGTGGCAGGGGGCGGGAGATACGCAGTATTTT. It codes for CASSPGWQGAGDTQYF. This sequence joins TRBV11-3 and TRBJ2-3; 8 bases are a match to TRBD1. J was trimmed by 5 bases and V by 5 bases; bases with no gene match: 12. The germline V gene has CDR1 SGHNT and CDR2 YENEEA. The CDR3 spans 16 residues.